This TCR beta chain derives from a study of cytomegalovirus exposure and HLA in healthy donors. Study results and caveats: Some V segments could not be told apart, so they were left out, TRBV6-2 and TRBV6-3 among them. Under in vitro conditions, a few CMV-associated chains were confirmed as specific for CMV antigens.

As regards this clone: The antigen is undetermined.

Per the germline V gene, CDR1 is SGHKS and CDR2 is YYEKEE (reference sequence). The V end lost 5 bases, the J end lost 0 bases, and 15 bases lay between the germline ends. The CDR3 loop spans 15 amino acids. Healthy people donating bone marrow made up the donors. PCR employed 60 Vbeta and 13 Jbeta primers. Only in-frame clones appear in the TCRdb table, and some are missing; sequencing was by immunoSEQ multiplex PCR. The repertoire holds under 150,000 clones, with 60% to 85% as singletons. The specimen sequenced was PBMCs. This sequence was found in a male donor in good health and CMV-seropositive. This chain connects TRBV5-5 to TRBJ2-7, with D perhaps matching TRBD1 (6 bases). The CDR3 reads CASRRALDSSYEQYF. DNA for the CDR3: TGTGCCAGCAGACGCGCGCTGGACAGCTCCTACGAGCAGTACTTC. Combining the CDR3 with reference TRBV5-5 and TRBJ2-7 gives the whole variable domain DAGVTQSPTHLIKTRGQQVTLRCSPISGHKSVSWYQQVLGQGPQFIFQYYEKEERGRGNFPDRFSARQFPNYSSELNVNALLLGDSALYLCASRRALDSSYEQYFGPGTRLTVT.